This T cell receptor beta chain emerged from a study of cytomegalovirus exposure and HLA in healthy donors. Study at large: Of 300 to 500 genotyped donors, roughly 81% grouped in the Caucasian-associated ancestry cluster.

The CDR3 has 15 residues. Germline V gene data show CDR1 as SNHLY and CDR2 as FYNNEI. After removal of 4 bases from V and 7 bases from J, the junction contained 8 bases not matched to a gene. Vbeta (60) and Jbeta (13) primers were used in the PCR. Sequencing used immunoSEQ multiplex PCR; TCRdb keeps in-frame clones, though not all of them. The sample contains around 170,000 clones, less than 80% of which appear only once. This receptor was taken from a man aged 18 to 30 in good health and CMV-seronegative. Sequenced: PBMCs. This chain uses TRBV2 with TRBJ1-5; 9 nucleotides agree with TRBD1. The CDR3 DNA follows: TGTGCCAGCAGTGGAACAGGGGGCGTAGGGCAGCCCCAGCATTTT. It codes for CASSGTGGVGQPQHF.